This T cell receptor (beta chain) was sequenced for a study of OX40 agonist ivuxolimab in advanced cancers. Study summary: With ivuxolimab, an agonistic anti-OX40 (CD134) antibody, patients were treated. Patients undergoing dose escalation presented with hepatocellular carcinoma, melanoma, renal cell or head and neck cancer. Six ivuxolimab dose levels, 0.01 to 10 mg/kg, were given intravenously every 2 weeks. Mean age roughly 65 years, range roughly 20 to 85; roughly 82% male.

This CDR3 comprises 14 residues. Germline CDR1 reads SGHNT; CDR2 reads YYREEE (reference sequence). Deletions cut 0 bases from V and 4 bases from J, with 9 bases between. Profiled with immunoSEQ multiplex PCR; TCRdb holds only in-frame clones, not every one. Found here are approximately 100,000 clones, 75% to 95% of them singletons; the top ten hold 0.31%. V is TRBV5-4 and J is TRBJ2-3; possibly TRBD2 for D (5 bases). Specimen: CD4+ or CD8+ T cells sorted from blood, collected in a trial of the OX40 agonist ivuxolimab. The sequence derives from an adult with an advanced solid tumor such as melanoma, head and neck, liver or kidney cancer. The CDR3 coding sequence is TGTGCCAGCAGCTTGGCCGGGATCTCAGATACGCAGTATTTT. Translated, it gives CASSLAGISDTQYF.